Below, 5 T cell receptor beta chains from the same sample are listed, as sequenced in a study of response to subunit inactivated influenza vaccine (dated by TCRdb to 2016 to 2018). Library preparation employed RT-PCR. Instrument used: Illumina HiSeq 2500. Through fastp at Q25 and MiXCR, TCRdb rebuilt clones from the public reads, retaining in-frame beta chains. Identical CDR3 proteins give one entry, which carries the most common genes and DNA. For this sample there are about 620,000 distinct CDR3 sequences; around 11% appear just once. The top ten clonotypes cover about 10% of the sample. Material: PBMCs from blood, obtained on the day of vaccination. The receptors come from a man between 45 and 60 years old who received an inactivated influenza vaccine. Donor details come from another sample of the same person, matched by shared clones.

The rearrangement joins TRBV18 to TRBJ2-5; D uncertain. V gave up 8 bases and J gave up 2 bases, with 6 bases separating them. Germline CDR1 reads KGHSH; CDR2 reads LQKENI. CDR3 size: 11 residues. CDR3: CASLIQETQYF. The CDR3 DNA sequence: TGTGCCAGCCTCATTCAAGAGACCCAGTACTTC.

The table lists this clonotype with a few counts. The CDR3 reads CSAREMNTGELFF. The CDR3 nucleotides read TGCAGTGCTAGAGAAATGAACACCGGGGAGCTGTTTTTT. The chain combines TRBV20-1 with TRBJ2-2; no firm D call. Trimming shortened V by 0 bases and J by 1 base, and 3 bases separated the two germline ends. This CDR3 is built from 13 residues. The germline V gene has CDR1 DFQATT and CDR2 SNEGSKA (reference sequence).

The CDR3 nucleotides read TGTGCCAGCAGTTCCCCCTGGACTAGCGGGAATGAGCAGTTCTTC. As protein: CASSSPWTSGNEQFF. The rearrangement joins TRBV12-3 or TRBV12-4 to TRBJ2-1; 11 nucleotides align to TRBD2. V dropped 4 bases and J dropped 7; count of bases not matched to a gene: 6. The CDR3 length is 15 residues.

This clonotype was picked up many times. The rearrangement joins TRBV6-2 or TRBV6-3 to TRBJ2-1; 10 bases map to TRBD2. V was pared by 7 bases and J by 7 bases, with 10 bases of the junction left unmatched. The CDR3 loop spans 15 amino acids. CDR1 MNHEY and CDR2 SVGEGT come from the germline V gene. In DNA form, the CDR3 reads TGTGCCAGCAAAGAAGCGGGAGGGCCTAGGAATGAGCAGTTCTTC. Translation: CASKEAGGPRNEQFF.

The chain links TRBV19 to TRBJ2-3, with TRBD2 matching over 10 bases. The ends lost 4 bases at V and 8 bases at J; junction bases unmatched: 9. CDR3 length equals 15 residues. Looked up from germline, CDR1 is LNHDA and CDR2 is SQIVND (reference sequence). The CDR3 DNA follows: TGTGCCAGTAGTAAGGGCTCCGGGACTAGCGTTACGCAGTATTTT. Its protein product is CASSKGSGTSVTQYF. Together with reference TRBV19 and TRBJ2-3, the CDR3 gives the full variable domain: DGGITQSPKYLFRKEGQNVTLSCEQNLNHDAMYWYRQDPGQGLRLIYYSQIVNDFQKGDIAEGYSVSREKKESFPLTVTSAQKNPTAFYLCASSKGSGTSVTQYFGPGTRLTVL.